Sequencing of this T cell receptor (beta chain) was carried out in a study of blood T cell repertoires in COVID-19. Study information: Researchers got acute and convalescent COVID-19 samples from the United States, Italy and Spain. In each case, the material was cDNA or gDNA derived from T cells, B-cell-depleted T cells, or PBMCs.

As handled by the study authors: Nucleated cell number was recorded as an estimate derived from reference gene primer amplification. Using immunoSEQ multiplex PCR, the repertoire was profiled, and TCRdb retains in-frame clones only, with some absent. For V, J and clone size, that table is used; D and trimming come from the DNA. In the table there are roughly 110,000 clones, about 93% of which are singletons. Germline V CDR1 and CDR2: SGHDT, YYEEEE. This CDR3 is 15 amino acids long. Trimming removed 1 base at V and 0 bases at J, with 11 bases between. The sequence was obtained from a woman aged 25 to 39 with acute or convalescent COVID-19. The J gene is TRBJ2-7, the V gene TRBV5-6; unclear D gene. Material for sequencing was peripheral blood. CDR3 in amino acids: CASSLKSVPSYEQYF. The CDR3 DNA reads as TGTGCCAGCAGCTTGAAATCGGTTCCCTCCTACGAGCAGTACTTC.